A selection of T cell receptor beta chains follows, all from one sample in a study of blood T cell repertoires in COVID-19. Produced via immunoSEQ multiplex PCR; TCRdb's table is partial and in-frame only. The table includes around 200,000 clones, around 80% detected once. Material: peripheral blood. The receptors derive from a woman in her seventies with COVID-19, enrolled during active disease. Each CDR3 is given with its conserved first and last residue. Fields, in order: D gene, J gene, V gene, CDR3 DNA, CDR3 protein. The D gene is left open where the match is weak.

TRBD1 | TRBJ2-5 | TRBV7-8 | TGTGCCAGCAGCCGGGACAGGGACCTTGAGACCCAGTACTTC | CASSRDRDLETQYF
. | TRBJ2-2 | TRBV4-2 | TGTGCCAGCAGCCCCCTGGGAGTTGGCACCGGGGAGCTGTTTTTT | CASSPLGVGTGELFF
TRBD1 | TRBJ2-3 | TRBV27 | TGTGCCAGCAGTCCGACCACAGGGGGCCCGGGAGATACGCAGTATTTT | CASSPTTGGPGDTQYF
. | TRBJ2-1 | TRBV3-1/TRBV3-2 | TGTGCCAGCAGCCAAGCCAAAGCGGGTAGCTCCTACAATGAGCAGTTCTTC | CASSQAKAGSSYNEQFF
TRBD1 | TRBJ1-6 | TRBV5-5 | TGTGCCAGCAGCGCCGACAGGGGCAATTCACCCCTCCACTTT | CASSADRGNSPLHF
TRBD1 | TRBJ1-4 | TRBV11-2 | TGTGCCAGCAGCTCAACCCGACAGGGGGGACTCGAAAAACTGTTTTTT | CASSSTRQGGLEKLFF
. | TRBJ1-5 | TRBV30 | TGTGCCTGGGACAGGAAAAATCAGCCCCAGCATTTT | CAWDRKNQPQHF
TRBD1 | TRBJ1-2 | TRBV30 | TGTGCCTGGGGACAGGCCAGAGGCTACACCTTC | CAWGQARGYTF
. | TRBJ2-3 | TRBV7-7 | TGTGCCAGCAGCTTAAACCCCGGGGAGTATTTT | CASSLNPGEYF
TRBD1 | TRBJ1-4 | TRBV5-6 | TGTGCCAGCAGCTTGGGGGGGACAGGGGAAAAACTGTTTTTT | CASSLGGTGEKLFF